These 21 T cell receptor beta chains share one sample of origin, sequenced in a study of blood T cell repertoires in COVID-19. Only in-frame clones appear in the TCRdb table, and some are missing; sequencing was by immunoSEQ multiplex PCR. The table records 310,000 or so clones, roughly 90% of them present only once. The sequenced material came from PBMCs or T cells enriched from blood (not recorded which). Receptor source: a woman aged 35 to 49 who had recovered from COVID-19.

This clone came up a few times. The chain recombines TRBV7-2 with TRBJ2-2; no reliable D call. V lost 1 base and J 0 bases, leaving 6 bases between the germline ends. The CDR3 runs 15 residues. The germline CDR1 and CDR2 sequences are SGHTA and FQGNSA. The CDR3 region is CASSLVVSNTGELFF. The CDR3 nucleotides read TGTGCCAGCAGCTTAGTAGTCTCGAACACCGGGGAGCTGTTTTTT. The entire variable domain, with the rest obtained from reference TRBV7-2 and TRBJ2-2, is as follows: GAGVSQSPSNKVTEKGKDVELRCDPISGHTALYWYRQSLGQGLEFLIYFQGNSAPDKSGLPSDRFSAERTGGSVSTLTIQRTQQEDSAVYLCASSLVVSNTGELFFGEGSRLTVL.

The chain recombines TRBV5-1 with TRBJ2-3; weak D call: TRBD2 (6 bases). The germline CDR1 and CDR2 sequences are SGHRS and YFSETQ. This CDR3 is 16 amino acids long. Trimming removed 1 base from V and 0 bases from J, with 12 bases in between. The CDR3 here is CASSLPGSASTDTQYF. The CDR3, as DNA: TGCGCCAGCAGCTTGCCCGGGAGTGCAAGCACAGATACGCAGTATTTT.

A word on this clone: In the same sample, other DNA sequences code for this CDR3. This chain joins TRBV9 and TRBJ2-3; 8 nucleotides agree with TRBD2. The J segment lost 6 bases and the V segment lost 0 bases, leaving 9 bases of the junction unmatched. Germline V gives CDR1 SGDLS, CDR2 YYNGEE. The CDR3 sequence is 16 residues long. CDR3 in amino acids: CASSVDGTGGTDTQYF. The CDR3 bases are TGTGCCAGCAGCGTAGATGGGACGGGGGGGACGGATACGCAGTATTTT.

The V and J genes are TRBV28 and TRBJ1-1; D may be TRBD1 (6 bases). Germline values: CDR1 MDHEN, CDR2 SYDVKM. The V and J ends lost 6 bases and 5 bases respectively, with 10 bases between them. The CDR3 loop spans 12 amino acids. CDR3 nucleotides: TGTGCCAGCAGGAGTGGGACAACTGAAGCTTTCTTT. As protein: CASRSGTTEAFF.

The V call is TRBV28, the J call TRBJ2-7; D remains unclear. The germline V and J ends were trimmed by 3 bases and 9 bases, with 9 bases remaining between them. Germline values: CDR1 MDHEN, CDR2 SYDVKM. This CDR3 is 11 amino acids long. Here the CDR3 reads CASSFGLGQYF. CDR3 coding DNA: TGTGCCAGCAGTTTTGGGCTCGGGCAGTACTTC. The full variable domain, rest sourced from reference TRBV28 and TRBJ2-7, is DVKVTQSSRYLVKRTGEKVFLECVQDMDHENMFWYRQDPGLGLRLIYFSYDVKMKEKGDIPEGYSVSREKKERFSLILESASTNQTSMYLCASSFGLGQYFGPGTRLTVT.

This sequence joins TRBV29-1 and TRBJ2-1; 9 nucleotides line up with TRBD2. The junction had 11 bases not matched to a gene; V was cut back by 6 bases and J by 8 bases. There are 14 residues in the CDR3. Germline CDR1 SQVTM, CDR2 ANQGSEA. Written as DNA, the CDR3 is TGCAGCGTCCCCATTAGCGGGAGAGGCGATGAGCAGTTCTTC. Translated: CSVPISGRGDEQFF.

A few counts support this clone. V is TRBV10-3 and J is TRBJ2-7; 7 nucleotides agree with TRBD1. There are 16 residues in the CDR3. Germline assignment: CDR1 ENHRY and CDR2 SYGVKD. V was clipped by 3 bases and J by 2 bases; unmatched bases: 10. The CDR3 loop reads CAISDYTGTAAYEQYF. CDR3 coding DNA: TGTGCCATCAGTGACTACACCGGGACAGCGGCCTACGAGCAGTACTTC.

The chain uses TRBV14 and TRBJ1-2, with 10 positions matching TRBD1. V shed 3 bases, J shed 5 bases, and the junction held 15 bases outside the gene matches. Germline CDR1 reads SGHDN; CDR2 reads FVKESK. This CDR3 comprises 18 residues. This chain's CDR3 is CASSHSPGQGFGFYGYTF. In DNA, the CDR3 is TGTGCCAGCAGCCATTCCCCGGGACAGGGGTTCGGATTTTATGGCTACACCTTC.

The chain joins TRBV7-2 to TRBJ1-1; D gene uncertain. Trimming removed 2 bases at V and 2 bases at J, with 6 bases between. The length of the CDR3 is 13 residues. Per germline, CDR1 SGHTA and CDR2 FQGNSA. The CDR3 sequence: CASSLWSNTEAFF. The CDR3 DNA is TGTGCCAGCAGCTTATGGAGTAACACTGAAGCTTTCTTT.

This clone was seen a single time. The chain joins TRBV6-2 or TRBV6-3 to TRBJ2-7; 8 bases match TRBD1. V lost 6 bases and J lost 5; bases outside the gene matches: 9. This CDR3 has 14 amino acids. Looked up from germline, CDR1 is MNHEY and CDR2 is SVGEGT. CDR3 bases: TGTGCCAGCAGCCGGAGGACAGGGACGGACGAGCAGTACTTC. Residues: CASSRRTGTDEQYF.

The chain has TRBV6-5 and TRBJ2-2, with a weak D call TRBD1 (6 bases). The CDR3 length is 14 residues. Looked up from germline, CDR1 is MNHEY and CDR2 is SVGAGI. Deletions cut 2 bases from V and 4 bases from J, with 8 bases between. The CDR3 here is CASSYQGSTGELFF. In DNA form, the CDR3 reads TGTGCCAGCAGTTACCAGGGGAGCACCGGGGAGCTGTTTTTT.

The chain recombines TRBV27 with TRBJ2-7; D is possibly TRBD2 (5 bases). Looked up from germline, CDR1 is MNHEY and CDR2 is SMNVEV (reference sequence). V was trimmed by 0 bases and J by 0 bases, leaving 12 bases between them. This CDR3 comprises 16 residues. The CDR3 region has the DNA TGTGCCAGCAGTTTATCGGGCCCCAGCGGCTCCTACGAGCAGTACTTC. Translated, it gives CASSLSGPSGSYEQYF.

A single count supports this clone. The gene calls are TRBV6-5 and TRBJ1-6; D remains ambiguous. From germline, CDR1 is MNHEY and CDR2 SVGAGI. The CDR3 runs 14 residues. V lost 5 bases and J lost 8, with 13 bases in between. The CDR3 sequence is CASSIGRFDSPLHF. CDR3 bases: TGTGCCAGCAGTATAGGGAGGTTTGATTCACCCCTCCACTTT.

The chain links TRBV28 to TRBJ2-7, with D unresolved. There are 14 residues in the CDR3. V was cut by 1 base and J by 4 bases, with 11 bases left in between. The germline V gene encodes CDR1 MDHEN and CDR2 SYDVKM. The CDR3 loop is CASSLYPVRYEQYF. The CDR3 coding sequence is TGTGCCAGCAGTTTATACCCAGTCCGTTACGAGCAGTACTTC.

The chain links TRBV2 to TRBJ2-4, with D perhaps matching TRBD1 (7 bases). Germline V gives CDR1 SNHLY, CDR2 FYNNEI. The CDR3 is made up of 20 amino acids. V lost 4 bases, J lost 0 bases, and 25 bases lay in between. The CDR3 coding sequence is TGTGCCAGCAGTGTTCAGGGGGGCCCGGCGGAGTGGCTAGCCAAAAACATTCAGTACTTC. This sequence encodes CASSVQGGPAEWLAKNIQYF.

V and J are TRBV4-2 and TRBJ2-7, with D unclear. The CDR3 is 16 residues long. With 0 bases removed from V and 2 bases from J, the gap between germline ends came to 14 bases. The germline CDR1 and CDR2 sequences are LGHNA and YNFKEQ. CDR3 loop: CASSQEAGLAAYEQYF. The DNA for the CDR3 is TGTGCCAGCAGCCAAGAAGCCGGTCTGGCGGCCTACGAGCAGTACTTC.

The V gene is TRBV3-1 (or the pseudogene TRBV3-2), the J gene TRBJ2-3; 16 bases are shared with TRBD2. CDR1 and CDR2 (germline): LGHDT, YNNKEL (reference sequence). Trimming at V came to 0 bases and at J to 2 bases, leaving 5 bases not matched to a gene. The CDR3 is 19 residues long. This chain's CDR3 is CASSQEGLAGGFDTDTQYF. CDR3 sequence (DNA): TGTGCCAGCAGCCAAGAGGGACTAGCGGGGGGGTTTGACACAGATACGCAGTATTTT.

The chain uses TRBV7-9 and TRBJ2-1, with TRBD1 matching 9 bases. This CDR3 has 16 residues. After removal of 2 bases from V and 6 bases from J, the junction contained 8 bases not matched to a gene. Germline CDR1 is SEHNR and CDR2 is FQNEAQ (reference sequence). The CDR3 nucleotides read TGTGCCAGCAGCTTAAGGCTGACAGGGGGGAGCAATGAGCAGTTCTTC. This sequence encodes CASSLRLTGGSNEQFF.

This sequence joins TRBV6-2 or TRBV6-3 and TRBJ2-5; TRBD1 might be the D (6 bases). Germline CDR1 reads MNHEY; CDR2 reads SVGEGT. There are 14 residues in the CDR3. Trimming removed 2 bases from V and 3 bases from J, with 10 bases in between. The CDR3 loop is CASSYLGTKETQYF. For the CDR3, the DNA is TGTGCCAGCAGTTACCTCGGGACAAAAGAGACCCAGTACTTC.

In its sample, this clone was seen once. DNA for the CDR3: TGTGCCAGCAGCCCGACAGGGGTGCATGGCTACACCTTC. As protein: CASSPTGVHGYTF. V is TRBV5-6 and J is TRBJ1-2; 8 positions match TRBD1. The germline V gene has CDR1 SGHDT and CDR2 YYEEEE. With 4 bases clipped from V and 6 bases from J, the junction kept 5 bases outside the gene matches. CDR3 length: 13 residues.

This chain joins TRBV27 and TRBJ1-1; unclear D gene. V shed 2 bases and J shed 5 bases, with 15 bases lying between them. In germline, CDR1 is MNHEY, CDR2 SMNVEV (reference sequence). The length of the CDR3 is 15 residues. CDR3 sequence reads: CASSLAVGRGTEAFF. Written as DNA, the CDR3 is TGTGCCAGCAGTTTAGCGGTAGGGCGCGGGACTGAAGCTTTCTTT.